A single sample gave rise to the 17 T cell receptor beta chains below, sequenced in a study of siplizumab effects on memory and regulatory T cells (dated by TCRdb to between 2017 and 2020). The library was made by the immunoSEQ multiplex PCR assay. Drawn from immuneACCESS, this table holds only the in-frame rearrangements with V and J called that TCRdb kept. Clones are partly lost; checked studies trace under half to an unresolved V gene and leave the rest unexplained. This sample holds approximately 40,000 clones; 70% to 90% were observed only once. Around 0.25% of the sample is held by the ten biggest clonotypes. The source material was naive CD4+ T cells sorted from blood. Reading the label with the study, this specimen's cell subset or site is: unstimulated naive T cells. All receptors derive from a human donor in good health.

The chain has TRBV10-3 and TRBJ1-1, with 8 positions matching TRBD1. V was clipped by 7 bases and J by 4 bases; unmatched bases: 8. CDR3 length: 14 amino acids. In germline, CDR1 is ENHRY, CDR2 SYGVKD. The DNA of the CDR3 is TGTGCCATCAAACAAACCCAGGGGGCCACTGAAGCTTTCTTT. The encoded protein is CAIKQTQGATEAFF.

The chain has TRBV7-2 and TRBJ2-5; the D call may be TRBD1 or TRBD2 (5 bases each). V shed 4 bases and J shed 9 bases, with 18 bases lying between them. Germline assignment: CDR1 SGHTA and CDR2 FQGNSA. CDR3 size: 14 residues. As DNA, the CDR3 is TGTGCCAGCAGCTCCCTAGGGGACCCGGTGTCCCAGTACTTC. Protein sequence: CASSSLGDPVSQYF.

This clone was seen only a few times. The chain recombines TRBV6-4 with TRBJ1-2; unclear D gene. V lost 4 bases and J lost 0, with 9 bases in between. The CDR3 loop spans 14 amino acids. The germline V gene encodes CDR1 MRHNA and CDR2 SNTAGT. CDR3 amino acids: CASSASRTNYGYTF. The DNA of the CDR3 is TGTGCCAGCAGTGCATCCAGGACTAACTATGGCTACACCTTC.

The rearrangement links TRBV12-5 to TRBJ2-6; D uncertain. The V and J ends lost 1 base and 0 bases respectively, with 10 bases between them. This CDR3 has 17 amino acids. Germline CDR1 reads LGHNT; CDR2 reads FRNRAP. The CDR3 loop reads CASGLGLLSSGANVLTF. The CDR3 DNA sequence: TGTGCTAGTGGTTTGGGGTTACTGAGCTCTGGGGCCAACGTCCTGACTTTC.

The chain carries TRBV25-1 and TRBJ2-7, with D possibly being TRBD1 (5 bases). The V and J ends lost 5 bases and 5 bases respectively, with 13 bases between them. This CDR3 has 13 amino acids. From germline, CDR1 is MGHDK and CDR2 SYGVNS. CDR3 region: CASSRGREHEQYF. DNA for the CDR3: TGTGCCAGCAGTAGGGGCAGGGAACACGAGCAGTACTTC.

The chain couples TRBV19 to TRBJ2-7, with TRBD1 matching 10 bases. This CDR3 has 16 residues. J gave up 2 bases and V 6 bases, and 10 bases lay outside the gene matches. Germline CDR1 and CDR2: LNHDA and SQIVND (reference sequence). CDR3 nucleotide sequence: TGTGCCAGTAGGAGGGACGGGACAGGGGACGCCTACGAGCAGTACTTC. The encoded protein is CASRRDGTGDAYEQYF.

The gene calls are TRBV4-2 and TRBJ1-1; weak D call: TRBD1 (5 bases). The V gene lost 1 base and the J gene lost 2 bases, with 14 bases spanning the gap. The CDR3 is 16 residues long. CDR1 is LGHNA and CDR2 is YNFKEQ in the germline V gene. CDR3 in DNA: TGTGCCAGCAGCCAAGGGCCTCCTCGGGGCAACACTGAAGCTTTCTTT. Translated, it gives CASSQGPPRGNTEAFF.

This clone appeared a single time. The chain combines TRBV9 with TRBJ2-1, with 7 bases that match TRBD2. CDR1 is SGDLS, CDR2 YYNGEE, per germline. The CDR3 contains 16 residues. V lost 0 bases and J lost 8; bases outside the gene matches: 11. The CDR3, as DNA: TGTGCCAGCAGCGTAGGGGGAAGGACTGGGAGGGATGAGCAGTTCTTC. It translates to CASSVGGRTGRDEQFF.

The table lists this clone with a count of one. The rearrangement joins TRBV6-1 to TRBJ1-1; D not certain. The CDR3 consists of 13 residues. From germline, CDR1 is MNHNS and CDR2 SASEGT. The ends were cut back, 10 bases at V and 0 bases at J, with 12 bases in the middle. CDR3 DNA: TGTGCCACCACGAGATTGTTGAACACTGAAGCTTTCTTT. Protein sequence: CATTRLLNTEAFF.

This rearrangement joins TRBV6-5 to TRBJ1-2; TRBD1 might be the D (5 bases). Looked up from germline, CDR1 is MNHEY and CDR2 is SVGAGI. CDR3 length equals 11 residues. V lost 7 bases and J 8 bases, leaving 11 bases between the germline ends. The CDR3 region is CASTPGRGYTF. The CDR3, as DNA: TGTGCCAGCACTCCGGGGCGAGGCTACACCTTC.

Notes on this clone: Within the sample, other DNA sequences also encode this same CDR3. This sequence joins TRBV27 and TRBJ1-4, with 8 bases fitting TRBD1. CDR3 length equals 16 residues. Losses at the gene ends were 5 bases for V and 7 bases for J; bases not matched to a gene: 12. The germline V gene has CDR1 MNHEY and CDR2 SMNVEV (reference sequence). In DNA, the CDR3 is TGTGCCAGCAGTCCAATCCCCGGGACAGGCCGTGAAAAACTGTTTTTT. Translating gives CASSPIPGTGREKLFF.

The chain recombines TRBV6-5 with TRBJ2-3, with D unresolved. From germline, CDR1 is MNHEY and CDR2 SVGAGI. Trimming took off 6 bases at V and 4 bases at J, with 11 bases between the two ends. This CDR3 spans 13 amino acids. CDR3 amino acids: CASRDAIPDTQYF. Here the CDR3 DNA reads TGTGCCAGCAGGGATGCTATTCCAGATACGCAGTATTTT.

This chain connects TRBV6-5 to TRBJ2-2; tentatively, D is TRBD1 (6 bases). CDR1 MNHEY and CDR2 SVGAGI come from the germline V gene. Trimming removed 6 bases from V and 6 bases from J, with 17 bases in between. CDR3 length equals 15 residues. The CDR3, as DNA: TGTGCCAGCAGGCTAATAACAGGGTCGTCCGGGGAGCTGTTTTTT. This sequence encodes CASRLITGSSGELFF.

This clone appeared once. This rearrangement joins TRBV30 to TRBJ2-7; D is perhaps TRBD1 or TRBD2 (6 bases each). The CDR3 spans 15 residues. The germline V and J ends were trimmed by 0 bases and 2 bases, with 14 bases remaining between them. Germline CDR1 is GTSNPN and CDR2 is SVGIG (reference sequence). CDR3 sequence reads: CAWSVPGALPYEQYF. The CDR3 nucleotides read TGTGCCTGGAGTGTACCGGGGGCCTTACCCTACGAGCAGTACTTC. The entire variable domain, with the rest obtained from reference TRBV30 and TRBJ2-7, is as follows: SQTIHQWPATLVQPVGSPLSLECTVEGTSNPNLYWYRQAAGRGLQLLFYSVGIGQISSEVPQNLSASRPQDRQFILSSKKLLLSDSGFYLCAWSVPGALPYEQYFGPGTRLTVT.

J is TRBJ2-1 and V is TRBV12-5; TRBD2 agrees at 8 bases. The CDR3 runs to 18 residues. Trimming cost V 0 bases and J 1 base; bases outside gene matches: 8. Germline CDR1 and CDR2: LGHNT and FRNRAP. In nucleotides, the CDR3 is TGTGCTAGTGGTTTGGTACTGGTAGCGGGGACGTCCTACAATGAGCAGTTCTTC. Translated, it gives CASGLVLVAGTSYNEQFF.

The genes are TRBV5-1 and TRBJ2-3; 9 bases are a match to TRBD2. The germline V gene encodes CDR1 SGHRS and CDR2 YFSETQ. Losses at the gene ends were 7 bases for V and 4 bases for J; bases not matched to a gene: 13. This CDR3 is built from 16 residues. The DNA for the CDR3 is TGCGCCAGCTGGGCCCGACCGGGACTAGCAGCAGATACGCAGTATTTT. The encoded protein is CASWARPGLAADTQYF.

Here the CDR3 DNA reads TGTGCCACCCTAATGGGGGACAGGGGGCACAATGAGCAGTTCTTC. This translates into CATLMGDRGHNEQFF. The V call is TRBV6-1, the J call TRBJ2-1; 12 bases map to TRBD1. Trimming removed 10 bases from V and 5 bases from J; junction bases left unmatched: 9. Per germline, CDR1 MNHNS and CDR2 SASEGT. This CDR3 contains 15 residues.